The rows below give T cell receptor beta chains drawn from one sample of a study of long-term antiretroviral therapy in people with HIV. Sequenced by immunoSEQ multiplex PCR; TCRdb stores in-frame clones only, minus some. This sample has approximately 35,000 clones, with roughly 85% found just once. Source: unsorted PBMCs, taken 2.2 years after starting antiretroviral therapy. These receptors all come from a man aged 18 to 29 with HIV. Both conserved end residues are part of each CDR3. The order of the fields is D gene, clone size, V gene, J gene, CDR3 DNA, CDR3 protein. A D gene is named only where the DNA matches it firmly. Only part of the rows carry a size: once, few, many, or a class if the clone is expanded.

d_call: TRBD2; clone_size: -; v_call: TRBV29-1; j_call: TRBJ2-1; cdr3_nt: TGCAGCGTTGAAGGTTGGAGCGGGAGGGACCACGGTGAGCAGTTCTTC; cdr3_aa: CSVEGWSGRDHGEQFF
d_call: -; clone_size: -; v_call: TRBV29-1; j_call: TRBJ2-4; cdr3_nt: TGCAGTGTAATCAAAAACATTCAGTACTTC; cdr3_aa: CSVIKNIQYF
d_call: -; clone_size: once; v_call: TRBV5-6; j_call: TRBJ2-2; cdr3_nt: TGTGCCAGCAGCCGGACAGAAGGGCCCGGGGAGCTGTTTTTT; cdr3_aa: CASSRTEGPGELFF
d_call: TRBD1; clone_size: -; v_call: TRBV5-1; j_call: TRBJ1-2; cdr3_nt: TGCGCCAGCAGCTTGGGACAGGGAGGATATGGCTACACCTTC; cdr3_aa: CASSLGQGGYGYTF
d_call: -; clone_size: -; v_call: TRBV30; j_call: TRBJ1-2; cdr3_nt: TGTGCCTGGAGGGGACGGACCTATGGCTACACCTTC; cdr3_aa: CAWRGRTYGYTF
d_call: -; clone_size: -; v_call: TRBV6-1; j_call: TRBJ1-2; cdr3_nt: TGTGCCAGCAGAAAGACAGCTAACTATGGCTACACCTTC; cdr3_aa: CASRKTANYGYTF
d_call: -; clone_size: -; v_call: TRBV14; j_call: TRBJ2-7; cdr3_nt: TGTGCCAGCAGCCCCGGACAATTCTACGAGCAGTACTTC; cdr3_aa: CASSPGQFYEQYF
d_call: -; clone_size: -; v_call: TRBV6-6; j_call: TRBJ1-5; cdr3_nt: TGTGCCAGCAGTCCCTCAGGGGCCGGTAATCAGCCCCAGCATTTT; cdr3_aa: CASSPSGAGNQPQHF
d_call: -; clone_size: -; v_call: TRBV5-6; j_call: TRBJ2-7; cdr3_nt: TGTGCCAGCAGCTTGGCCCAGGGGGGATTTCTCTACGAGCAGTACTTC; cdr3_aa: CASSLAQGGFLYEQYF
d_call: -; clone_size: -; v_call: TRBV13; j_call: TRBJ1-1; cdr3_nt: TGTGCCAGCAGCTTAAACAGGAACACTGAAGCTTTCTTT; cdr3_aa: CASSLNRNTEAFF
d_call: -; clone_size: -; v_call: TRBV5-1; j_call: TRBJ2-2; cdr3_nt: TGCGCCAGCAGCGGAATGGGCCCGAACACCGGGGAGCTGTTTTTT; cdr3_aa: CASSGMGPNTGELFF
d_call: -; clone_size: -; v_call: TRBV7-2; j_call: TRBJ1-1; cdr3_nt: TGTGCCAGCAGCTTATATCCCCACATGAGAAACACTGAAGCTTTCTTT; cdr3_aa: CASSLYPHMRNTEAFF
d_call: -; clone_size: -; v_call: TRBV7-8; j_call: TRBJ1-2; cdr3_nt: TGTGCCAGCAGCTTAAACCTGGAGGACGGTGCTAACTATGGCTACACCTTC; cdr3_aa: CASSLNLEDGANYGYTF
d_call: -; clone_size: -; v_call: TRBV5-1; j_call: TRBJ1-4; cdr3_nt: TGCGCCAGCAGCTTTTCGGGTAATGAAAAACTGTTTTTT; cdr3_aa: CASSFSGNEKLFF
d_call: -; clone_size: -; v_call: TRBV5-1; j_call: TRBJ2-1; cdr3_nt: TGCGCCAGCAGCTACGGGGGAGCCTACAATGAGCAGTTCTTC; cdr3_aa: CASSYGGAYNEQFF
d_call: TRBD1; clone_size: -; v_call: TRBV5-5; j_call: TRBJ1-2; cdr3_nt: TGTGCCAGCAGCTCCCGACAGGGGGCGAGGGTCTATGGCTACACCTTC; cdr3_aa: CASSSRQGARVYGYTF
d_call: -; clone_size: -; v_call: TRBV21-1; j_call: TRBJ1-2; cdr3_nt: TGTGCCAGCAGCAAAAAGGGAATGGGGAGCAGGGGGCGAGCTAACTATGGCTACACCTTC; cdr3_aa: CASSKKGMGSRGRANYGYTF
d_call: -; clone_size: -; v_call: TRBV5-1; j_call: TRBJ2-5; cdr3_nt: TGCGCCAGCAGCTTATACCGAGAGACCCAGTACTTC; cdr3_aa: CASSLYRETQYF